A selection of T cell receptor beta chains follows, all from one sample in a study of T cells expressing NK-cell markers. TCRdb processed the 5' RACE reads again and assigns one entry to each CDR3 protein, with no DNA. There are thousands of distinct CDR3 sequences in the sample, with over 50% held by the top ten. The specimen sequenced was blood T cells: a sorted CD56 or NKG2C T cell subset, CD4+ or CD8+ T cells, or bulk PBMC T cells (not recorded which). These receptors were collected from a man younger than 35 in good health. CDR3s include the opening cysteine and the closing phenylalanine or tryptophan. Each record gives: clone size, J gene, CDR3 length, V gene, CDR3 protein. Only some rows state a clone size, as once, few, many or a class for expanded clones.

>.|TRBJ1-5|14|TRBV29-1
CSVAGTASNQPQHF
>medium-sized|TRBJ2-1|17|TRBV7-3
CATLGLAGAMVSNEQFF
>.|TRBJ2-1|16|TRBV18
CASSPPGTGGMNEQFF
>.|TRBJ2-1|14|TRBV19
CASAASGWDNEQFF
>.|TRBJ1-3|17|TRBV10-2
CASSEATGFNSGNTIYF
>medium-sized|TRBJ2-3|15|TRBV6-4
CASSDSGRATDTQYF
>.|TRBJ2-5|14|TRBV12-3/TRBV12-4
CASRMDRGIGTQYF
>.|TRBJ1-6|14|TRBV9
CASSERGERAPLHF
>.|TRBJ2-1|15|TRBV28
CASRPGTRGHNEQFF
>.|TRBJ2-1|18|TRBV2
CASSAGTSGRSYYNEQFF
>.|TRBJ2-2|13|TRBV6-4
CASSAGEAGELFF
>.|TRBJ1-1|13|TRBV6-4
CASSDRDNTEAFF
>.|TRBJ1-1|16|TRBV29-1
CSVEDAEGRMNTEAFF
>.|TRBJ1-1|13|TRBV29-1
CSVEGQPNTEAFF
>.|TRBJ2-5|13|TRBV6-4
CASSQGAQETQYF
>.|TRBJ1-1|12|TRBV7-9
CASSRLSVQAFF
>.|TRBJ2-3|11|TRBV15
CATMSSDTQYF
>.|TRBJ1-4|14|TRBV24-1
CATSGDGDHEKLFF
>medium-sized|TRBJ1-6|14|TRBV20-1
CSAIEGGRDSPLHF
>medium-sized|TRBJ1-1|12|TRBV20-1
CSAWTGNTEAFF
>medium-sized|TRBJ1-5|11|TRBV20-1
CSAKGNQPQHF
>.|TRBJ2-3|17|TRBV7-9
CASSRGLAGPPTDTQYF
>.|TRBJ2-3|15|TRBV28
CASSLQTGHTDTQYF
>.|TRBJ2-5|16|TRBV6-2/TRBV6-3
CASSSHPDTIQETQYF
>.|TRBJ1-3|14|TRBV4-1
CASSQGATQNTIYF
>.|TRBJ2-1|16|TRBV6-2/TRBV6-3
CASSALGSGRANEQFF
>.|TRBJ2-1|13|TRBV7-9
CASSSIRGPEEFF
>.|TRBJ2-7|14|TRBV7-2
CASSLAPRGYEQYF
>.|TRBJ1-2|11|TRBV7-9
CAERQSYGYTF
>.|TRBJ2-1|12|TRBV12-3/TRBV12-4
CASRDSKNEQFF
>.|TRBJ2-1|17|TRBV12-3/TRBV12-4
CASSPRVGRETHNEQFF
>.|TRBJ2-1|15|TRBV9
CASSVRGLPNNEQFF
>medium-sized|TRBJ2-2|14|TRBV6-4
CASSEMADTGELFF
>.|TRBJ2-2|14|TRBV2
CASSTGRRGGELFF
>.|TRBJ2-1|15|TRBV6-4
CASSDSYEGRNEQFF
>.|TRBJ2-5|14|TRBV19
CASSISGGDLTQYF
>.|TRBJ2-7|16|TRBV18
CASSLFPEGPPYEQYF
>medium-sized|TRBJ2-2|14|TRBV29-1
CSVSRGADFRELFF
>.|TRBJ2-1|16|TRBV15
CATSREWREAYNEQFF
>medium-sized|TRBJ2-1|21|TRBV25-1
CASSERVGTGVSTPRLDEQFF
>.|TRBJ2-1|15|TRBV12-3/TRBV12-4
CASSFSGSSYNEQFF
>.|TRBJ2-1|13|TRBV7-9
CASSLEWFVEQFF
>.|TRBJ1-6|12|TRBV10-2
CASKPGNSPLHF
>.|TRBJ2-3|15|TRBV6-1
CASSEAGGHTDTQYF
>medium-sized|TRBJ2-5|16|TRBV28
CASSLRDTLYQETQYF
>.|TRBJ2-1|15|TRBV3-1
CASSPGGGRAREQFF
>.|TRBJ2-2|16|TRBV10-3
CAIAETSGMNTGELFF
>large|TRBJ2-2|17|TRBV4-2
CASSQDRDGSNTGELFF
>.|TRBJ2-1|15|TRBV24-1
CATSDFYRGHNEQFF
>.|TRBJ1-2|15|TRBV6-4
CASSIPRDTLEGYTF
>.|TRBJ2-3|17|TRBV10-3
CAISELASGRDTDTQYF
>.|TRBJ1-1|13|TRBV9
CASTPHGNTEAFF
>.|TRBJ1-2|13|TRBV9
CASSPTGNYGYTF
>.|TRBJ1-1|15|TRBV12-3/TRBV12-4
CASSPKGQWGTEAFF
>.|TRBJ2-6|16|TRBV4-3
CASSQDEGTGANVLTF
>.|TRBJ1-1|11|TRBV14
CASSHALEAFF
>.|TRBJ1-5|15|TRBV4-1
CASSQEGGSNQPQHF